The TCR beta chain under discussion was sequenced for a study of blood T cell repertoires in COVID-19. Here immunoSEQ multiplex PCR was the method, and the copy in TCRdb shows in-frame clones only, minus some. The data show 200,000 to 250,000 clones, 80% to 95% seen once. The germline CDR1 and CDR2 sequences are SGHRS and YFSETQ. Trimming pared 4 bases from V and 4 bases from J, leaving 12 bases between. This CDR3 is built from 14 residues. The receptor was isolated from a man aged 60 to 69 with COVID-19, enrolled during active disease. The specimen sequenced was peripheral blood. This chain links TRBV5-1 with TRBJ2-1, with a weak D call TRBD1 (5 bases). CDR3 in DNA: TGCGCCAGCAGCCCGAAGACAGATTACAATGAGCAGTTCTTC. This translates into CASSPKTDYNEQFF.